This T cell receptor (beta chain) stems from a study of blood T cell repertoires in COVID-19. Study-wide background: Material from acute and convalescent COVID-19 was sourced from the United States, Italy and Spain. Sources were T cells, B-cell-depleted T cells, or PBMCs; the material itself was cDNA or gDNA.

Study processing details: Using reference gene primer amplification, nucleated cell counts were estimated. The protocol was immunoSEQ multiplex PCR, while the TCRdb copy is restricted to in-frame clones and leaves out a portion. V and J calls and clone size come straight from that table; D and trimming were deduced from the DNA. The sample has some 200,000 clones; 85% to 90% are singletons. The CDR3 is made up of 14 amino acids. Germline-derived CDR1 and CDR2 are MNHEY and SVGAGI. V trimming: 2 bases; J trimming: 7 bases; junction bases outside the gene matches: 5. Source material: peripheral blood. This clonotype was obtained from a woman aged 65 to 85 with acute or convalescent COVID-19. The chain carries TRBV6-5 and TRBJ1-2, with 9 nucleotides matching TRBD1. The CDR3 protein is CASSYGTGIFGYTF. CDR3 nucleotides: TGTGCCAGCAGTTACGGGACAGGGATTTTTGGCTACACCTTC.